This T cell receptor (beta chain) derives from a study of blood T cell repertoires in COVID-19. About the study: The study drew acute and convalescent COVID-19 samples from the United States, Italy and Spain.

Per the original methods: Reference gene primer amplification gave nucleated cell count estimates. The repertoire was sequenced with immunoSEQ multiplex PCR; TCRdb's copy has only in-frame clones and lacks some. For V, J and clone size, that table is used; D and trimming come from the DNA. The sample lists some 180,000 clones, around 80% occurring once. This TCR came from a woman in her 70s who had recovered from COVID-19. Sequencing used peripheral blood.

The CDR3 region has the DNA TGTGCCAGCAGCGACGGGACAGGGGGCGTCGGGGATACGCAGTATTTT. Translation gives CASSDGTGGVGDTQYF. This chain uses TRBV5-4 with TRBJ2-3; 12 nucleotides match TRBD1. V shed 4 bases, J shed 6 bases, and the junction held 9 bases outside the gene matches. The CDR3 spans 16 residues. The germline V gene has CDR1 SGHNT and CDR2 YYREEE (reference sequence).